This TCR beta chain was recorded in a study of radiotherapy plus CTLA-4 blockade in lung cancer (dated by TCRdb to the late 2010s). Regarding the complete study: Among enrolled patients, approximately 19% had an objective response and around 33% reached disease control.

Study-wide findings and limitations: After treatment with radiotherapy and ipilimumab, TCR clones that originated in tumors expanded in peripheral blood. Early dynamic changes in blood T cell clones, together with increased serum interferon-beta after radiation, were reported as the strongest predictors of response.

In this study, focal radiation therapy paired with CTLA-4 blockade (ipilimumab) was tested in patients who had chemo-refractory metastatic non-small-cell lung cancer. Note on this clone: The antigen this receptor binds is unknown. No quality values exist for individual bases; no much larger clone is one base distant.

Libraries came from the immunoSEQ multiplex PCR assay. TCRdb holds this immuneACCESS table with in-frame rearrangements only. Some clones are missing; in checked studies, unresolved V genes explain under half, and the rest has no known cause. Within this sample are about 91,000 clones, with 55% to 75% of them counted one time only. Jointly, the top ten make up around 15% of the sample. The CDR3 holds 14 amino acids from the cysteine to the phenylalanine. Only the CDR3 portion is preserved as DNA: 42 bases, with reading frame beginning at the first base. Relative to germline, V is missing 0 bases and J is missing 8 bases, with 9 bases of the junction outside any gene match. The CDR1 and CDR2 encoded by the germline V gene (reference sequence) are GTSNPN and SVGIG.

Specimen: peripheral blood, collected from a patient treated with radiotherapy plus ipilimumab. The TCR sequence derives from a human donor with non-small cell lung cancer that progressed on radiotherapy plus ipilimumab. The chain employs TRBV30 and TRBJ1-2, with TRBD1 identical over 7 junction bases. In nucleotide form, the sequence is TGTGCCTGGAGTGTTAAGGGGGCAGTAGGAGGCTACACCTTC. This gives the protein CAWSVKGAVGGYTF.